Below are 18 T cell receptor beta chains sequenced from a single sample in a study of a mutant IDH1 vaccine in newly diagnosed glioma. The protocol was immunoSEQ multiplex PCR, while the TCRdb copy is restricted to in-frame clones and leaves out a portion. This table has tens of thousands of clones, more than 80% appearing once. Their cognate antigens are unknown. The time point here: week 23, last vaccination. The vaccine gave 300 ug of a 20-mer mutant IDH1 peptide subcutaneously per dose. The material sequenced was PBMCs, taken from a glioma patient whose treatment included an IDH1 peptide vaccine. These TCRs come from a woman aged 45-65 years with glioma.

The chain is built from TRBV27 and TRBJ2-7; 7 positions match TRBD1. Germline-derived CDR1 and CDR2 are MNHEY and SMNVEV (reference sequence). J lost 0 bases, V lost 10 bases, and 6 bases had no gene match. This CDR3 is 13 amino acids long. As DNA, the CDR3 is TGTGCCACCAGGGGGTCCAACTCCTACGAGCAGTACTTC. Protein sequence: CATRGSNSYEQYF.

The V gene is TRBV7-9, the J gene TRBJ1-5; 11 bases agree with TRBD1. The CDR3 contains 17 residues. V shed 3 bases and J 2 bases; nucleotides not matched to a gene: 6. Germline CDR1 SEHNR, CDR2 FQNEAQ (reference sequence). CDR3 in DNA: TGTGCCAGCAGCTTGGGACAGGGGGGAATAGGCAATCAGCCCCAGCATTTT. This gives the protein CASSLGQGGIGNQPQHF.

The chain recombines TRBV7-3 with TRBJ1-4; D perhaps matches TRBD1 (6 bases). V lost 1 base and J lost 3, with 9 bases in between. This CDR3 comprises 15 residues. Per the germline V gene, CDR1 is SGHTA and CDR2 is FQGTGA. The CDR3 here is CASSLRGGPNEKLFF. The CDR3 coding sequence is TGTGCCAGCAGCTTAAGAGGGGGGCCTAATGAAAAACTGTTTTTT.

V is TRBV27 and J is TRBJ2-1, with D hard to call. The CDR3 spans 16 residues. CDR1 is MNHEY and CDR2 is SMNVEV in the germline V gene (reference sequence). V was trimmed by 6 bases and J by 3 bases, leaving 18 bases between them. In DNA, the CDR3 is TGTGCCAGCAGCTTAGGTTATAGATCGAACTACAATGAGCAGTTCTTC. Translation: CASSLGYRSNYNEQFF.

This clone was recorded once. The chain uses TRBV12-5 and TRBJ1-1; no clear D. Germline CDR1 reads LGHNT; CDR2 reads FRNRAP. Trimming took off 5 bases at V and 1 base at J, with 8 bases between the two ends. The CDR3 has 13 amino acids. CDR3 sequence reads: CASGLHPNTEAFF. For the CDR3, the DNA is TGTGCTAGTGGTCTCCATCCGAACACTGAAGCTTTCTTT. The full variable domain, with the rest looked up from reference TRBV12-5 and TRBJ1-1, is DARVTQTPRHKVTEMGQEVTMRCQPILGHNTVFWYRQTMMQGLELLAYFRNRAPLDDSGMPKDRFSAEMPDATLATLKIQPSEPRDSAVYFCASGLHPNTEAFFGQGTRLTVV.

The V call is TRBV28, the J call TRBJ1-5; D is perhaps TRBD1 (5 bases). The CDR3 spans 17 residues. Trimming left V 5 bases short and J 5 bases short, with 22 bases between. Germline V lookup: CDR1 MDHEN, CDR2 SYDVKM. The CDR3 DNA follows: TGTGCCAGCAGTCTACGGACTTGGGGGAGAGAGGATCAGCCCCAGCATTTT. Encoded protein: CASSLRTWGREDQPQHF.

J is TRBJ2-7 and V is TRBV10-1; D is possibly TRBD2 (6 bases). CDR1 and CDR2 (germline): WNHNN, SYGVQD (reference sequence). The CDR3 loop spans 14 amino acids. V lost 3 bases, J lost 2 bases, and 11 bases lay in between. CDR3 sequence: CASSDGGLPYEQYF. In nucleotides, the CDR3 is TGCGCCAGCAGTGACGGGGGACTCCCCTACGAGCAGTACTTC.

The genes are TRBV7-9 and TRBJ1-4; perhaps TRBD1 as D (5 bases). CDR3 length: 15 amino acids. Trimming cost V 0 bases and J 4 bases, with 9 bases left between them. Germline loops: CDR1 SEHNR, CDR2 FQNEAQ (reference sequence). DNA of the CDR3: TGTGCCAGCAGCTTAGCAGGGGAAGATAATGAAAAACTGTTTTTT. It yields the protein CASSLAGEDNEKLFF.

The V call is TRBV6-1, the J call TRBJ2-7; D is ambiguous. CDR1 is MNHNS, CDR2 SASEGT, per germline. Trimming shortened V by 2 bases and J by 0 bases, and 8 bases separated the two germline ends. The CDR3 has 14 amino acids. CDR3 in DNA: TGTGCCAGCAGTGAAAGGACGGGCTCCTACGAGCAGTACTTC. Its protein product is CASSERTGSYEQYF.

The CDR3 loop reads CASSKVRTDTQYF. The DNA for the CDR3 is TGTGCCAGCAGCAAAGTAAGGACAGATACGCAGTATTTT. The V gene is TRBV21-1, the J gene TRBJ2-3. TRBV21-1 is marked as a pseudogene. The CDR3 runs to 13 residues.

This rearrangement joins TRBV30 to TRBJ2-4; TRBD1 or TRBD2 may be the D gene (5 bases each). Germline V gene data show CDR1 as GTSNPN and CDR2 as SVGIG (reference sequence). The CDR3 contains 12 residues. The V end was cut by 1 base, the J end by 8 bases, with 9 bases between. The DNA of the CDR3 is TGTGCCTGGAGTGGAGGGGCGGACATTCAGTACTTC. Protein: CAWSGGADIQYF.

The CDR3 DNA sequence: TGTGCCAGCAGCAAAGCGGGGACAGGGAACGACTACGAGCAGTACTTC. This sequence encodes CASSKAGTGNDYEQYF. This chain joins TRBV21-1 and TRBJ2-7; the D segment call TRBD1 is taken from the table without a DNA check. TRBV21-1 is designated a pseudogene. The CDR3 runs to 16 residues.

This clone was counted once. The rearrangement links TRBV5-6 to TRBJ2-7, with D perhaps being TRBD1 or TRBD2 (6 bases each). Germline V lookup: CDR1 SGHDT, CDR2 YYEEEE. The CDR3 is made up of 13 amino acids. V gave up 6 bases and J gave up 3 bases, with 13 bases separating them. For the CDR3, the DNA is TGTGCCAGCACCCGGGGGCTTCACTACGAGCAGTACTTC. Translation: CASTRGLHYEQYF.

For the CDR3, the DNA is TGCGCCAGCAGCTTGGCTGCAGGGCTATTCTACGAGCAGTACTTC. Residues: CASSLAAGLFYEQYF. The chain recombines TRBV5-1 with TRBJ2-7, with a possible D match to TRBD1 (5 bases). V was clipped by 0 bases and J by 3 bases, with 13 bases between them. The length of the CDR3 is 15 residues. Germline CDR1 is SGHRS and CDR2 is YFSETQ. Using reference TRBV5-1 and TRBJ2-7 for the parts outside the CDR3, the full variable domain is KAGVTQTPRYLIKTRGQQVTLSCSPISGHRSVSWYQQTPGQGLQFLFEYFSETQRNKGNFPGRFSGRQFSNSRSEMNVSTLELGDSALYLCASSLAAGLFYEQYFGPGTRLTVT.

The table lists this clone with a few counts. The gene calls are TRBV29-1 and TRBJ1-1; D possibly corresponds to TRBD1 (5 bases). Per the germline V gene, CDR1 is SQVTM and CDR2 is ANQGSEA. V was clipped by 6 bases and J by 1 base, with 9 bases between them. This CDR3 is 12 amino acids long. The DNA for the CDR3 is TGCAGCGTGGGACTTCAGAACACTGAAGCTTTCTTT. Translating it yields CSVGLQNTEAFF.

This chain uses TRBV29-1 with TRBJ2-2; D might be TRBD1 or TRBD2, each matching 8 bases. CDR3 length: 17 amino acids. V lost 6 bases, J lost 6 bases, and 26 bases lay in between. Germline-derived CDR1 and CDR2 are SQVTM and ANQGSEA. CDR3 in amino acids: CSVLKSDRERGSGELFF. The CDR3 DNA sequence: TGCAGCGTCCTAAAATCGGACAGGGAGCGGGGGTCCGGGGAGCTGTTTTTT.

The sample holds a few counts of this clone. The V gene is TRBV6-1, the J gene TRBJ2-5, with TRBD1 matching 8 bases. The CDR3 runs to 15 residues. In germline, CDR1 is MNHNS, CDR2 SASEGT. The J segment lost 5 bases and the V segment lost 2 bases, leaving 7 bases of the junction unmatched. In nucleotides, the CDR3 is TGTGCCAGCAGTGAATGGGCAGGGGGCGGGGAGACCCAGTACTTC. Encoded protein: CASSEWAGGGETQYF.

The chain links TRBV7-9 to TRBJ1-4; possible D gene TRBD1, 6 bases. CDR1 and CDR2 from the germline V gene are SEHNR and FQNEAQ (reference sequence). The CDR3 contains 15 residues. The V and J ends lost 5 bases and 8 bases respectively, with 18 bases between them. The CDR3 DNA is TGTGCCAGCAGCCCCCGACAGGCCGAAAGCGAAAAACTGTTTTTT. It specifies CASSPRQAESEKLFF.